This TCR beta chain comes out of a study of blood T cells in healthy people across ages. Study findings and constraints: Because sorting was not performed, PBMCs prevented conclusive naive versus antigen-experienced comparison. Greater diversity and more naive CD4+ cells were seen in long-lived donors than in aged donors.

A second PCR, run for roughly 6 to 11 cycles, used a sample-barcoded 5' primer plus a J-beta primer mix. From the 5' RACE reads, TCRdb called clonotypes with MiXCR, one entry per CDR3 protein. The sample lists about 730,000 distinct CDR3 sequences, approximately 43% seen once, with more than 20% in the top ten. V was shortened by 4 bases and J by 8 bases, with 14 bases between the two germline ends. Germline CDR1 is SGHAT and CDR2 is FQNNGV. This CDR3 comprises 13 residues. A remark on this clonotype: Its antigen is unidentified.

The receptor's source is a woman in her fifties or sixties in good health. Sequenced input: blood. This sequence joins TRBV11-2 and TRBJ1-2, with D possibly being TRBD1 (5 bases). The CDR3: CASSSDILGGYTF. CDR3 nucleotide sequence: TGTGCCAGCAGCTCGGACATCCTCGGGGGCTACACCTTC.